This passage covers 31 T cell receptor beta chains from one sample sequenced in a study of blood T cell repertoires in COVID-19. Clones were read by immunoSEQ multiplex PCR, and TCRdb kept only the in-frame ones, dropping some. The profile shows 200,000 to 300,000 clones, about 80% of them singletons. Sequencing was performed on peripheral blood. Receptors originate from a woman aged 80 or older with acute or convalescent COVID-19.

The chain employs TRBV11-2 and TRBJ1-1; the D gene is possibly TRBD1 (5 bases). Trimming pared 3 bases from V and 5 bases from J, leaving 13 bases between. CDR3 size: 14 residues. CDR1 is SGHAT and CDR2 is FQNNGV in the germline V gene. Here the CDR3 DNA reads TGTGCCAGCAGCTTCGGAGGGGCTCGGACTGAAGCTTTCTTT. It encodes CASSFGGARTEAFF.

The rearrangement joins TRBV7-6 to TRBJ1-3, with D perhaps TRBD1 (5 bases). V was clipped by 5 bases and J by 1 base, with 9 bases between them. CDR3 size: 14 residues. Per the germline V gene, CDR1 is SGHVS and CDR2 is FNYEAQ. The CDR3 protein is CASSPTGSGNTIYF. CDR3 coding DNA: TGTGCCAGCAGCCCTACAGGTTCTGGAAACACCATATATTTT.

J is TRBJ2-1 and V is TRBV27; the match to TRBD2 covers 10 bases. Trimming removed 5 bases from V and 3 bases from J; junction bases left unmatched: 7. The germline gives CDR1 MNHEY, CDR2 SMNVEV (reference sequence). This CDR3 contains 16 residues. CDR3 protein: CASSKPGLAFYNEQFF. The CDR3 bases are TGTGCCAGCAGTAAACCGGGACTAGCGTTCTACAATGAGCAGTTCTTC.

This clone was seen a handful of times. The chain uses TRBV6-2 or TRBV6-3 and TRBJ2-2; D remains ambiguous. The CDR3 has 14 amino acids. Deletions cut 5 bases from V and 0 bases from J, with 7 bases between. The germline V gene encodes CDR1 MNHEY and CDR2 SVGEGT. This CDR3 reads CASSLSSNTGELFF. The CDR3 DNA reads as TGTGCCAGCAGTCTTTCTTCGAACACCGGGGAGCTGTTTTTT.

V gene TRBV19 combines with J gene TRBJ1-2, with D possibly TRBD1 on 5 matching bases. Trimming took 5 bases from V and 8 from J, leaving 24 bases between them. This CDR3 is built from 16 residues. Germline lookup yields CDR1 LNHDA and CDR2 SQIVND (reference sequence). In nucleotides, the CDR3 is TGTGCCAGTAGTGTCCTATCGGGACTTCAGAGTCGCGGCTACACCTTC. It translates to CASSVLSGLQSRGYTF.

The CDR3 coding sequence is TGCGCCAGCAGCTTGGGACTAGCGGGAGGGCCCGGCACAGATACGCAGTATTTT. As protein: CASSLGLAGGPGTDTQYF. The gene calls are TRBV5-1 and TRBJ2-3, with 14 positions matching TRBD2. Germline V gene data show CDR1 as SGHRS and CDR2 as YFSETQ. The CDR3 contains 18 residues. J lost 1 base, V lost 0 bases, and 4 bases had no gene match. The full variable domain, completed using reference TRBV5-1 and TRBJ2-3, is KAGVTQTPRYLIKTRGQQVTLSCSPISGHRSVSWYQQTPGQGLQFLFEYFSETQRNKGNFPGRFSGRQFSNSRSEMNVSTLELGDSALYLCASSLGLAGGPGTDTQYFGPGTRLTVL.

CDR3 nucleotides: TGTGCCAGCAGGGACTCAGGCCCCCAGTACTTC. Amino acids: CASRDSGPQYF. The rearrangement joins TRBV2 to TRBJ2-4; TRBD2 is a possible D gene (5 bases). This CDR3 has 11 residues. The germline V gene has CDR1 SNHLY and CDR2 FYNNEI. V gave up 6 bases and J gave up 13 bases, with 13 bases separating them. The complete variable domain, with remaining parts taken from reference TRBV2 and TRBJ2-4, reads EPEVTQTPSHQVTQMGQEVILRCVPISNHLYFYWYRQILGQKVEFLVSFYNNEISEKSEIFDDQFSVERPDGSNFTLKIRSTKLEDSAMYFCASRDSGPQYFGAGTRLSVL.

This clone was found once. This chain links TRBV7-9 with TRBJ2-7; 8 bases match TRBD1. The CDR3 covers 16 residues. The germline gives CDR1 SEHNR, CDR2 FQNEAQ (reference sequence). Germline trimming cut 4 bases from V and 6 bases from J; bases unmatched to any gene: 14. This CDR3 is CASSWFRDRYFSEQYF. CDR3 nucleotides: TGTGCCAGCAGCTGGTTCCGGGACAGGTATTTCTCCGAGCAGTACTTC.

This clone was counted between two and nine times. The rearrangement joins TRBV7-2 to TRBJ1-2; the D is unclear. Germline V CDR1 and CDR2: SGHTA, FQGNSA. V gave up 8 bases and J gave up 2 bases, with 12 bases separating them. The CDR3 contains 13 residues. DNA for the CDR3: TGTGCCAGCTCTCCCGGGGAAAACTATGGCTACACCTTC. This translates into CASSPGENYGYTF.

As concerns this clone: The sample contains more than one DNA sequence encoding this CDR3. V usage is TRBV7-2 and J usage is TRBJ2-3; maybe TRBD2 (6 bases). Trimming shortened V by 1 base and J by 4 bases, and 6 bases separated the two germline ends. The CDR3 length is 13 residues. Germline V lookup: CDR1 SGHTA, CDR2 FQGNSA. As DNA, the CDR3 is TGTGCCAGCAGCTTAGGGAGGGCAGATACGCAGTATTTT. Translating gives CASSLGRADTQYF.

The chain has TRBV28 and TRBJ2-7; 12 nucleotides agree with TRBD2. V trimming: 2 bases; J trimming: 13 bases; junction bases outside the gene matches: 3. In germline, CDR1 is MDHEN, CDR2 SYDVKM. The CDR3 loop spans 12 amino acids. CDR3: CASSLRTSGTYF. The DNA of the CDR3 is TGTGCCAGCAGTTTAAGGACTAGCGGGACATACTTC.

The chain employs TRBV28 and TRBJ2-2, with D possibly matching TRBD2 (5 bases). The CDR3 loop spans 15 amino acids. Germline-derived CDR1 and CDR2 are MDHEN and SYDVKM. V lost 7 bases and J 0 bases, leaving 12 bases between the germline ends. CDR3: CASKLGLANTGELFF. The CDR3 coding sequence is TGTGCCAGCAAACTAGGACTCGCGAACACCGGGGAGCTGTTTTTT. Looking up the rest from reference TRBV28 and TRBJ2-2 gives the full variable domain: DVKVTQSSRYLVKRTGEKVFLECVQDMDHENMFWYRQDPGLGLRLIYFSYDVKMKEKGDIPEGYSVSREKKERFSLILESASTNQTSMYLCASKLGLANTGELFFGEGSRLTVL.

In its sample, this clone was seen once. The rearrangement uses TRBV27 and TRBJ2-7; 8 bases are a match to TRBD2. The V segment lost 5 bases and the J segment 5 bases; nucleotides outside the gene matches: 8. The CDR3 loop spans 14 amino acids. CDR1 is MNHEY and CDR2 is SMNVEV in the germline V gene (reference sequence). Written as DNA, the CDR3 is TGTGCCAGCAGTCCCAGGACTAGCCGGGACGAGCAGTACTTC. Residues: CASSPRTSRDEQYF.

The chain carries TRBV18 and TRBJ2-5; tentatively, D is TRBD1 (6 bases). The CDR3 covers 14 residues. Germline-derived CDR1 and CDR2 are KGHSH and LQKENI. Trimming shortened V by 6 bases and J by 0 bases, and 11 bases separated the two germline ends. The CDR3 sequence is CASSLRGDQETQYF. For the CDR3, the DNA is TGTGCCAGCTCCCTCAGGGGTGACCAAGAGACCCAGTACTTC.

The J gene is TRBJ1-1, the V gene TRBV4-3, with 8 bases identical to TRBD1. CDR1 LGHNA and CDR2 YSLEER come from the germline V gene. This CDR3 contains 14 residues. V lost 4 bases, J lost 8 bases, and 9 bases stayed unmatched. In nucleotides, the CDR3 is TGCGCCAGCAGCCCTCACAGGACAGGGAACGAAGCTTTCTTT. Translated: CASSPHRTGNEAFF.

The chain uses TRBV10-2 and TRBJ1-1, with 7 bases identical to TRBD1. V shed 3 bases, J shed 3 bases, and the junction held 1 base outside the gene matches. The CDR3 runs to 13 residues. Per germline, CDR1 WSHSY and CDR2 SAAADI. The CDR3, as DNA: TGCGCCAGCAGTGAAGGACAGGACACTGAAGCTTTCTTT. Its protein product is CASSEGQDTEAFF.

This clone occurred once. The CDR3 here is CATSRGQASRHETQYF. DNA for the CDR3: TGTGCCACCAGCAGAGGCCAGGCTAGCCGGCACGAGACCCAGTACTTC. The chain uses TRBV15 and TRBJ2-5, with TRBD2 as a possible D gene (5 bases). Germline V CDR1 and CDR2: LNHNV, YYDKDF (reference sequence). The CDR3 is 16 amino acids. V lost 1 base, J lost 5 bases, and 17 bases lay in between.

The chain links TRBV28 to TRBJ2-7; 11 positions match TRBD2. Germline V gives CDR1 MDHEN, CDR2 SYDVKM. The CDR3 is made up of 17 amino acids. With V trimmed by 5 bases and J by 3 bases, 12 bases remained unmatched. The CDR3 sequence is CASSLSGLAVSGYEQYF. Here the CDR3 DNA reads TGTGCCAGCAGTCTCTCGGGACTAGCGGTAAGCGGCTACGAGCAGTACTTC.

This chain connects TRBV27 to TRBJ2-7; TRBD2 matches 7 bases. The CDR3 loop spans 14 amino acids. Germline V gives CDR1 MNHEY, CDR2 SMNVEV (reference sequence). V lost 6 bases, J lost 1 base, and 6 bases stayed unmatched. The CDR3 bases are TGTGCCAGCAGCTATGCGCGGGGGTCCTACGAGCAGTACTTC. It codes for CASSYARGSYEQYF.

The chain carries TRBV19 and TRBJ2-7; tentative D call: TRBD1 (5 bases). CDR1 and CDR2 from the germline V gene are LNHDA and SQIVND (reference sequence). The CDR3 is 15 amino acids. With 3 bases removed from V and 2 bases from J, the gap between germline ends came to 14 bases. CDR3 coding DNA: TGTGCCAGTAGTATTTCCCCCCAGGGTACCTACGAGCAGTACTTC. Protein sequence: CASSISPQGTYEQYF.

This chain uses TRBV7-9 with TRBJ2-5; the match to TRBD1 covers 10 bases. The CDR3 totals 13 residues. CDR1 SEHNR and CDR2 FQNEAQ come from the germline V gene (reference sequence). V was pared by 3 bases and J by 8 bases, with 3 bases of the junction left unmatched. DNA of the CDR3: TGTGCCAGCAGCTTGGGGACAGGGGAAACCCAGTACTTC. It specifies CASSLGTGETQYF.

CDR3: CASSPVAGGRKTGAQADTQYF. CDR3 bases: TGTGCCAGCAGTCCCGTCGCGGGGGGGCGCAAGACGGGGGCCCAGGCGGATACGCAGTATTTT. This sequence joins TRBV28 and TRBJ2-3; 9 nucleotides agree with TRBD2. This CDR3 contains 21 residues. Germline CDR1 and CDR2: MDHEN and SYDVKM. Trimming took 5 bases from V and 6 from J; bases not matched to a gene: 27.

V gene TRBV9 combines with J gene TRBJ2-1, with 11 positions matching TRBD2. The CDR3 runs to 16 residues. The V gene end was trimmed by 5 bases and the J gene end by 5 bases; junction bases not matched to a gene: 9. CDR1 and CDR2 from the germline V gene are SGDLS and YYNGEE. CDR3 nucleotides: TGTGCCAGCAGTGAGGGGGGACTAGCGGTCGACAATGAGCAGTTCTTC. Amino acid sequence: CASSEGGLAVDNEQFF. The variable domain in full, completed from reference TRBV9 and TRBJ2-1, reads DSGVTQTPKHLITATGQRVTLRCSPRSGDLSVYWYQQSLDQGLQFLIQYYNGEERAKGNILERFSAQQFPDLHSELNLSSLELGDSALYFCASSEGGLAVDNEQFFGPGTRLTVL.

The gene calls are TRBV4-2 and TRBJ2-7, with 12 nucleotides matching TRBD2. CDR3 size: 17 residues. From germline, CDR1 is LGHNA and CDR2 YNFKEQ. V shed 1 base, J shed 1 base, and the junction held 5 bases outside the gene matches. For the CDR3, the DNA is TGTGCCAGCAGCCAAGTCCTAGCGGGAGGGGGATCCTACGAGCAGTACTTC. It is translated as CASSQVLAGGGSYEQYF.

The V gene is TRBV5-1, the J gene TRBJ1-6; 7 nucleotides align to TRBD1. Looked up from germline, CDR1 is SGHRS and CDR2 is YFSETQ. This CDR3 comprises 15 residues. V shed 0 bases, J shed 8 bases, and the junction held 5 bases outside the gene matches. The CDR3 spells CASSLGATGDSPLHF. CDR3 in DNA: TGCGCCAGCAGCTTGGGGGCTACAGGGGATTCACCCCTCCACTTT.

This chain joins TRBV6-5 and TRBJ1-2; D possibly corresponds to TRBD1 (5 bases). Germline V CDR1 and CDR2: MNHEY, SVGAGI. The germline V and J ends were trimmed by 0 bases and 4 bases, with 9 bases remaining between them. The CDR3 sequence is 14 residues long. In DNA form, the CDR3 reads TGTGCCAGCAGTTACTCGATAACAGGCTATGGCTACACCTTC. It yields the protein CASSYSITGYGYTF.

The rearrangement uses TRBV30 and TRBJ1-5; D call uncertain. Germline loops: CDR1 GTSNPN, CDR2 SVGIG (reference sequence). Trimming stripped 3 bases from V and 1 base from J, with 10 bases between. This CDR3 is built from 14 residues. CDR3 sequence reads: CAWRGGGSNQPQHF. The CDR3 DNA reads TGTGCCTGGAGAGGCGGAGGAAGCAATCAGCCCCAGCATTTT.

The chain has TRBV19 and TRBJ1-3; D call uncertain. The CDR3 sequence is 16 residues long. In germline, CDR1 is LNHDA, CDR2 SQIVND (reference sequence). Trimming pared 3 bases from V and 0 bases from J, leaving 12 bases between. The CDR3, as DNA: TGTGCCAGTAGTATCCGCAGGCCCAACTCTGGAAACACCATATATTTT. This translates into CASSIRRPNSGNTIYF.

This clone has a single count. This chain connects TRBV29-1 to TRBJ2-1, with TRBD2 matching over 12 bases. Germline V lookup: CDR1 SQVTM, CDR2 ANQGSEA. The CDR3 extends over 15 amino acids. V gave up 3 bases and J gave up 7 bases; unmatched junction bases: 7. CDR3 region: CSVDVWTSGKNEQFF. CDR3 coding DNA: TGCAGCGTTGATGTTTGGACTAGCGGGAAGAATGAGCAGTTCTTC.

This clone was detected only a few times. The rearrangement links TRBV5-1 to TRBJ1-4, with unresolved D. Germline lookup yields CDR1 SGHRS and CDR2 YFSETQ. V lost 0 bases and J 0 bases, leaving 3 bases between the germline ends. This CDR3 region has 14 residues. CDR3 nucleotides: TGCGCCAGCAGCTTGGGTACAACTAATGAAAAACTGTTTTTT. Translating gives CASSLGTTNEKLFF.

CDR3 in amino acids: CASSLLLQSLALSGNTIYF. CDR3 bases: TGTGCCAGCAGCTTGCTGCTACAGTCACTCGCCCTCTCTGGAAACACCATATATTTT. The rearrangement joins TRBV5-8 to TRBJ1-3; unclear D gene. V lost 1 base to trimming and J lost 0 bases, with 20 bases between them. The V gene's germline CDR1 is SGHTS and CDR2 YDEGEE. CDR3 length equals 19 residues.